The next 18 T cell receptor beta chains were all read from a single sample in a study of CD8+CD57+ T cells in acquired aplastic anemia. TCR beta VDJ and CDR3 profiling used genomic DNA as template. TCRdb re-derived calls from the reads in MiXCR, one entry per CDR3 protein. The profile shows some 150,000 distinct CDR3 sequences, roughly two fifths of them singletons. Source material: sorted CD4+, CD8+, or CD8+CD57+ T cells (not recorded which) from PBMCs. These receptors were taken from a human donor in good health, serving as a control.

This clonotype has a count of ten or more. The rearrangement joins TRBV7-7 to TRBJ2-2; D is unresolved. V shed 4 bases and J shed 4 bases, with 10 bases lying between them. This CDR3 is built from 14 residues. The germline gives CDR1 SSHAT, CDR2 FNYEAQ (reference sequence). CDR3 residues: CASSSSLSTGELFF. CDR3 DNA: TGTGCCAGCAGCTCGTCCTTGAGCACCGGGGAGCTGTTTTTT.

The chain couples TRBV3-1 to TRBJ1-4; D remains unclear. The CDR3 covers 14 residues. Germline CDR1 reads LGHDT; CDR2 reads YNNKEL (reference sequence). Trimming stripped 1 base from V and 4 bases from J, with 7 bases between. In nucleotides, the CDR3 is TGTGCCAGCAGCCAAGTGTTAGTTAATGAAAAACTGTTTTTT. This sequence encodes CASSQVLVNEKLFF.

The gene calls are TRBV2 and TRBJ2-7; no clear D. The V and J ends lost 3 bases and 0 bases respectively, with 3 bases between them. Germline loops: CDR1 SNHLY, CDR2 FYNNEI. The CDR3 has 12 residues. CDR3 coding DNA: TGTGCCAGCAGTGACAGCTCCTACGAGCAGTACGTC. This gives the protein CASSDSSYEQYV.

About this clonotype itself: It may be a read error: a sequence one base away is much more abundant. This chain connects TRBV20-1 to TRBJ2-2, with 7 bases aligning to TRBD1. The CDR3 totals 14 residues. Germline V gene lookup returns CDR1 DFQATT and CDR2 SNEGSKA (reference sequence). CDR3 coding DNA: TGCTGTGCTAACCAAGGGGGCGCGGCCGGGGAGCTGTTTTTT. Amino acid sequence: CCANQGGAAGELFF.

The rearrangement uses TRBV20-1 and TRBJ1-1; no reliable D call. The V gene lost 0 bases and the J gene lost 11 bases, with 10 bases spanning the gap. Germline values: CDR1 DFQATT, CDR2 SNEGSKA (reference sequence). The CDR3 is 11 residues long. The DNA for the CDR3 is TGCAGTGCTAGAGAGGGCGGCGTGGCTTTCTTT. Amino acid sequence: CSAREGGVAFF.

This clonotype was counted once. Relative to the germline gene, one junction end is altered; a read error may explain this. The V gene is TRBV4-1, the J gene TRBJ1-6; TRBD1 matches at 7 bases. Germline CDR1 reads MGHRA; CDR2 reads YSYEKL. The CDR3 extends over 15 amino acids. The CDR3 nucleotides are TGCGCCAGCAGCCGAGGACAGGTTGGGAGTTCACCCCTCCGCTTT. Its protein is CASSRGQVGSSPLRF.

This clonotype was seen repeatedly, ten times or more. This chain joins TRBV12-3 or TRBV12-4 and TRBJ1-5; D is possibly TRBD1 (5 bases). The germline V and J ends were trimmed by 3 bases and 2 bases, with 20 bases remaining between them. The CDR3 spans 18 residues. The chain's CDR3 is CASSFRGRRGYRNQPQHF. The CDR3 DNA reads as TGTGCCAGCAGTTTTAGGGGTCGCCGGGGGTATCGCAATCAGCCCCAGCATTTT.

The chain is built from TRBV7-6 and TRBJ1-5; no reliable D call. The CDR3 covers 12 residues. V shed 3 bases and J shed 5 bases, with 5 bases lying between them. Germline V gives CDR1 SGHVS, CDR2 FNYEAQ. The CDR3 loop reads CASSFLDQPQHF. CDR3 nucleotides: TGTGCCAGCAGCTTTTTGGATCAGCCCCAGCATTTT.

On this clonotype: Possible read error: a much larger clone is one base away. The V and J genes are TRBV12-3 or TRBV12-4 and TRBJ1-2; D is undetermined. The CDR3 is 14 amino acids. The V and J ends lost 6 bases and 4 bases respectively, with 15 bases between them. The CDR3 sequence is CASSPQSASYGYTF. Written as DNA, the CDR3 is TGTGCCAGCAGCCCCCAGTCAGCGAGCTATGGCTACACCTTC.

This clonotype was seen a handful of times. The chain couples TRBV20-1 to TRBJ1-4; D remains ambiguous. The CDR3 contains 15 residues. Trimming shortened V by 0 bases and J by 6 bases, and 14 bases separated the two germline ends. Per germline, CDR1 DFQATT and CDR2 SNEGSKA (reference sequence). DNA for the CDR3: TGCAGTGCTAGAGACAGAGACAAGGGAGATGAAAAACTGTTTTTT. It encodes CSARDRDKGDEKLFF.

This clonotype showed up many times. The V gene is TRBV20-1, the J gene TRBJ1-5, with TRBD1 matching 7 bases. Germline V gene sequence: CDR1 DFQATT, CDR2 SNEGSKA (reference sequence). V dropped 0 bases and J dropped 5; count of bases not matched to a gene: 1. The CDR3 runs to 13 residues. CDR3 in amino acids: CSARDTGDQPQHF. DNA for the CDR3: TGCAGTGCTAGAGATACAGGGGATCAGCCCCAGCATTTT.

In its sample, this clonotype was seen many times. This rearrangement joins TRBV5-1 to TRBJ2-5; TRBD2 aligns across 7 bases. The germline gives CDR1 SGHRS, CDR2 YFSETQ. CDR3 length: 16 amino acids. With V trimmed by 4 bases and J by 5 bases, 14 bases remained unmatched. This CDR3 is CASSQGRGIPGETQYF. DNA of the CDR3: TGCGCCAGCAGCCAAGGGCGGGGGATTCCAGGGGAGACCCAGTACTTC. Supplemented by reference TRBV5-1 and TRBJ2-5, the full variable domain reads KAGVTQTPRYLIKTRGQQVTLSCSPISGHRSVSWYQQTPGQGLQFLFEYFSETQRNKGNFPGRFSGRQFSNSRSEMNVSTLELGDSALYLCASSQGRGIPGETQYFGPGTRLLVL.

The chain combines TRBV30 with TRBJ1-1; D is uncertain. V dropped 0 bases and J dropped 6 bases, with 5 bases sitting between them. This CDR3 has 11 amino acids. Germline CDR1 and CDR2: GTSNPN and SVGIG (reference sequence). CDR3 sequence (DNA): TGTGCCTGGAGTGTATGGTCTGAAGCTTTCTTT. Translated: CAWSVWSEAFF.

This chain uses TRBV20-1 with TRBJ2-1, with D possibly TRBD2 on 7 matching bases. V dropped 2 bases and J dropped 5 bases, with 22 bases sitting between them. Germline V CDR1 and CDR2: DFQATT, SNEGSKA (reference sequence). This CDR3 is 17 amino acids long. CDR3 DNA: TGCAGTGCTAGACCAGCGGGGACAAGCCGGAAAAACAATGAGCAGTTCTTC. This codes for CSARPAGTSRKNNEQFF.

This chain uses TRBV2 with TRBJ2-7; 10 nucleotides agree with TRBD1. The germline V gene has CDR1 SNHLY and CDR2 FYNNEI. Unmatched junction bases numbered 16, after V lost 7 bases and J lost 7 bases. This CDR3 has 16 amino acids. The CDR3 sequence is CASTSSGDRGPSEQYF. The CDR3 DNA reads TGTGCCAGCACTAGTAGCGGGGACAGGGGACCGAGTGAGCAGTACTTC.

This clonotype was seen many times. CDR3 nucleotide sequence: TGTGCCAGCACCCTTCAAGGCGGCACTGAAGCTTTCTTT. Its protein product is CASTLQGGTEAFF. This chain links TRBV5-4 with TRBJ1-1; D ambiguous. V shed 6 bases and J shed 4 bases, with 13 bases lying between them. Germline V gene sequence: CDR1 SGHNT, CDR2 YYREEE (reference sequence). The length of the CDR3 is 13 residues.

This chain uses TRBV12-3 or TRBV12-4 with TRBJ2-5; the match to TRBD2 covers 11 bases. Trimming at V came to 3 bases and at J to 2 bases, leaving 11 bases not matched to a gene. This CDR3 comprises 18 residues. The CDR3 DNA is TGTGCCAGCAGTTTTCTAGCGGGGGGAGCCTTATTTCAAGAGACCCAGTACTTC. This translates into CASSFLAGGALFQETQYF.

This clonotype was observed at least ten times. The chain employs TRBV6-1 and TRBJ2-5; 11 nucleotides agree with TRBD2. V shed 6 bases and J 5 bases; nucleotides not matched to a gene: 8. The CDR3 has 15 amino acids. Germline loops: CDR1 MNHNS, CDR2 SASEGT. The CDR3 protein is CASRHLAGGQETQYF. CDR3 in DNA: TGTGCCAGCAGGCACTTAGCGGGGGGGCAGGAGACCCAGTACTTC.